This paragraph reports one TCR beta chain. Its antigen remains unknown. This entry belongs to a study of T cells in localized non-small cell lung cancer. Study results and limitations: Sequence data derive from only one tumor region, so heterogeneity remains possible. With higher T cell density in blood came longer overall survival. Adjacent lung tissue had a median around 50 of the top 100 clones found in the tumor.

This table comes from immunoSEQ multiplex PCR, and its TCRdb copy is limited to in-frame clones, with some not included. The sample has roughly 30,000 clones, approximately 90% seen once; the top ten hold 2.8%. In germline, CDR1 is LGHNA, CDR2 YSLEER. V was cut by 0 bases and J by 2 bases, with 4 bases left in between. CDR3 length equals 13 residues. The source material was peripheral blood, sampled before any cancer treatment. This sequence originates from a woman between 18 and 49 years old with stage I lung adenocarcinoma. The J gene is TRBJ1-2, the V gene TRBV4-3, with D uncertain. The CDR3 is CASSQDLNYGYTF. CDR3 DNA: TGCGCCAGCAGCCAAGATTTAAACTATGGCTACACCTTC.